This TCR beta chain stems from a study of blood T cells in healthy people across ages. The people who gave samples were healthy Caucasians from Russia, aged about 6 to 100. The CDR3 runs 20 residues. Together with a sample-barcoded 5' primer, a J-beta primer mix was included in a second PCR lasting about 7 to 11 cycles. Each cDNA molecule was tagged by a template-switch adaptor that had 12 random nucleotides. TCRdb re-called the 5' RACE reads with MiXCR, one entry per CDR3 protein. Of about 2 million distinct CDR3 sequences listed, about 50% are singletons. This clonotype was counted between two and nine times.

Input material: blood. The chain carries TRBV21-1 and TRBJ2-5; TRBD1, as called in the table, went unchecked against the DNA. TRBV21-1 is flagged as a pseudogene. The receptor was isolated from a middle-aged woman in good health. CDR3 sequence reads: CASSPHNGGSPPQYQETQYF. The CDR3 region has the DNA TGTGCCAGCAGCCCCCACAACGGGGGGAGCCCCCCCCAGTACCAAGAGACCCAGTACTTC.